This TCR beta chain was profiled in a study of early stage breast cancer tumors. Sequenced by immunoSEQ multiplex PCR; TCRdb stores in-frame clones only, minus some. The data contain 5,500 to 7,000 clones, 73% of them singletons. V dropped 5 bases and J dropped 6 bases, with 13 bases sitting between them. Germline values: CDR1 SGHVS, CDR2 FQNEAQ. The CDR3 is 13 amino acids. This clonotype originated in a person aged 40 to 49 with breast cancer. This chain links TRBV7-8 with TRBJ1-2, with D tentatively TRBD1 (5 bases). Sequenced material: normal breast tissue next to the tumor. The CDR3 DNA reads as TGTGCCAGCAGCCTTAGAAAGACAGATGGCTACACCTTC. Its protein is CASSLRKTDGYTF.